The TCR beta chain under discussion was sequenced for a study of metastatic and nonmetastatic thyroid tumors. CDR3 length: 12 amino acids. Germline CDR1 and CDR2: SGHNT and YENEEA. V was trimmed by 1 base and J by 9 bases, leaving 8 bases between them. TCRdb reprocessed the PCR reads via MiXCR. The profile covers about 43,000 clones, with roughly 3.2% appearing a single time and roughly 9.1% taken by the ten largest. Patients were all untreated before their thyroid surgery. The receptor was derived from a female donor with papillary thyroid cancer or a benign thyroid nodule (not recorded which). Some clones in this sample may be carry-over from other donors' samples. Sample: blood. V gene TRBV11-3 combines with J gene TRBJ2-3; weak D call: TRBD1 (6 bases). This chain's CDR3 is CASSLVGQTQYF. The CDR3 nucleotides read TGTGCCAGCAGCTTAGTCGGACAGACGCAGTATTTT.